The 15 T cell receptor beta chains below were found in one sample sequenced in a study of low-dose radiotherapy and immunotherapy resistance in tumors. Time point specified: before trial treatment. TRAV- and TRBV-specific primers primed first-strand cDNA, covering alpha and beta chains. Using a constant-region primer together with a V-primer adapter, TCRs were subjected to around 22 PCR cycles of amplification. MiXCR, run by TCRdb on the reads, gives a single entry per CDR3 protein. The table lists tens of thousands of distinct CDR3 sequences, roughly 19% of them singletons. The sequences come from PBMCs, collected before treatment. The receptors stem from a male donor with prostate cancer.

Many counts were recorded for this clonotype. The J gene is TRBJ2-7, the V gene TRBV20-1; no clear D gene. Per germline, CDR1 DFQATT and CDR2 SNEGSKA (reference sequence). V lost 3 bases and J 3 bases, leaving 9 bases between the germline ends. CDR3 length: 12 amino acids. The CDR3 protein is CSARIRRYEQYF. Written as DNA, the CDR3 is TGCAGTGCTAGGATCCGGCGCTACGAGCAGTACTTC.

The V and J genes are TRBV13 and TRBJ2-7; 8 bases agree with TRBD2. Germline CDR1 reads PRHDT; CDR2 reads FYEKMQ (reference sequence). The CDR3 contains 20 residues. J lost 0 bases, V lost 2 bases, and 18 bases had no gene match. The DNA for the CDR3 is TGTGCCAGCAGCTTACTGGCTAGCGGGCCTTCGTTTAAAGGCTCCTACGAGCAGTACTTC. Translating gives CASSLLASGPSFKGSYEQYF.

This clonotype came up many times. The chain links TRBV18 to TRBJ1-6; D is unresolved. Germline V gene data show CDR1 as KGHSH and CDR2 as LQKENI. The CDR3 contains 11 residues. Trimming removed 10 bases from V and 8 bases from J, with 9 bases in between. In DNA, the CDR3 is TGTGCCACCCCCGGGGATTCACCCCTCCACTTT. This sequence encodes CATPGDSPLHF. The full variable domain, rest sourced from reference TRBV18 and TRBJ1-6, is NAGVMQNPRHLVRRRGQEARLRCSPMKGHSHVYWYRQLPEEGLKFMVYLQKENIIDESGMPKERFSAEFPKEGPSILRIQQVVRGDSAAYFCATPGDSPLHFGNGTRLTVT.

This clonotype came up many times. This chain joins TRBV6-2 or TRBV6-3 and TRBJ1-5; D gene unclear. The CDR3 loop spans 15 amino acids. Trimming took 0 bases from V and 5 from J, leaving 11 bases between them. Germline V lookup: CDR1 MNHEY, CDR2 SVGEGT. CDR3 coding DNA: TGTGCCAGCAGTTACTCTGGACGGCCCGATCAGCCCCAGCATTTT. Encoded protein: CASSYSGRPDQPQHF.

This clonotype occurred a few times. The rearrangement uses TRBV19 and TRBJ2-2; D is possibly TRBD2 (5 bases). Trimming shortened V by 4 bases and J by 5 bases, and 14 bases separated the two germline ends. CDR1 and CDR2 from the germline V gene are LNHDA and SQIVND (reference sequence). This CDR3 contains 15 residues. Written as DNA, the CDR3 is TGTGCCAGTAGTAGGCAGAGGGATCAAACCGGGGAGCTGTTTTTT. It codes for CASSRQRDQTGELFF. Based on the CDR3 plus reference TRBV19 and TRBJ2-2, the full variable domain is DGGITQSPKYLFRKEGQNVTLSCEQNLNHDAMYWYRQDPGQGLRLIYYSQIVNDFQKGDIAEGYSVSREKKESFPLTVTSAQKNPTAFYLCASSRQRDQTGELFFGEGSRLTVL.

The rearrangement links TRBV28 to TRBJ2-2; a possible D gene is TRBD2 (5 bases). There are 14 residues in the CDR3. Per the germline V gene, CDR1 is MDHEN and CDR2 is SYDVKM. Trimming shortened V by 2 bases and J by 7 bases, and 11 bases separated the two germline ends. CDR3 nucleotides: TGTGCCAGCAGTTTAGCGAGGGAAGTCGGGGAGCTGTTTTTT. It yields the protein CASSLAREVGELFF. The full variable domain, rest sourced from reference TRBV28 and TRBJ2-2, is DVKVTQSSRYLVKRTGEKVFLECVQDMDHENMFWYRQDPGLGLRLIYFSYDVKMKEKGDIPEGYSVSREKKERFSLILESASTNQTSMYLCASSLAREVGELFFGEGSRLTVL.

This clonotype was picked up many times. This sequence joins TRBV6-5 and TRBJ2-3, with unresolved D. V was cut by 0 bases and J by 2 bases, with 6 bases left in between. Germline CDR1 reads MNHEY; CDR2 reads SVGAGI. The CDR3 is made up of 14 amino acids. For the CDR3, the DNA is TGTGCCAGCAGTTACTCGGGTCCCACAGATACGCAGTATTTT. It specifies CASSYSGPTDTQYF.

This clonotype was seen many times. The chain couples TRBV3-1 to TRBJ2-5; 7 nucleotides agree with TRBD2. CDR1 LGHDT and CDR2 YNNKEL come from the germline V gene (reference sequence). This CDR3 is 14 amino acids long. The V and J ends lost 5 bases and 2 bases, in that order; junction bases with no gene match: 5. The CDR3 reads CASSAGLQQETQYF. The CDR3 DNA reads TGTGCCAGCAGCGCGGGACTACAACAAGAGACCCAGTACTTC.

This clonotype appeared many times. For the CDR3, the DNA is TGTGCCCCCATTAGGGGGTCGGGCGAGCAGTACTTC. Its translation is CAPIRGSGEQYF. The gene calls are TRBV6-4 and TRBJ2-7; TRBD1 is a possible D gene (6 bases). Germline-derived CDR1 and CDR2 are MRHNA and SNTAGT. CDR3 length: 12 amino acids. The V end was cut by 11 bases, the J end by 6 bases, with 17 bases between.

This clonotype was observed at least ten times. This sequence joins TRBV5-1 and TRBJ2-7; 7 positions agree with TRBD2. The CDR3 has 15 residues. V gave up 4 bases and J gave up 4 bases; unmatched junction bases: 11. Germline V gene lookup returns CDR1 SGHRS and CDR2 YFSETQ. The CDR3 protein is CASSPGRWLAYEQYF. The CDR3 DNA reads TGCGCCAGCAGCCCCGGGAGGTGGTTGGCTTACGAGCAGTACTTC.

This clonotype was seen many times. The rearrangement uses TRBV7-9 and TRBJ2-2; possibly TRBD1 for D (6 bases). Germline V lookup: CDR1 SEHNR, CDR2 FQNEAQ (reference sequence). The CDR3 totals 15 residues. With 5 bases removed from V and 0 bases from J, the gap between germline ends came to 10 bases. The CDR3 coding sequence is TGTGCCAGCAGCCTGACAGGAACGAACACCGGGGAGCTGTTTTTT. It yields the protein CASSLTGTNTGELFF.

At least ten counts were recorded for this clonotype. Here the CDR3 reads CASSRGGEETQYF. CDR3 DNA: TGTGCCAGCAGCCGCGGGGGGGAAGAGACCCAGTACTTC. The rearrangement links TRBV13 to TRBJ2-5; 9 bases are shared with TRBD2. The junction had 1 base not matched to a gene; V was cut back by 5 bases and J by 3 bases. The CDR3 has 13 amino acids. Looked up from germline, CDR1 is PRHDT and CDR2 is FYEKMQ (reference sequence).

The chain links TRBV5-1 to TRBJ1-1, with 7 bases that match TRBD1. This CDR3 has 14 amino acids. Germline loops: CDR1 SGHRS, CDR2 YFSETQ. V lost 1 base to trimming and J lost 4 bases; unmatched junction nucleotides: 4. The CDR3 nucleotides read TGCGCCAGCAGCTTGCGAGCAGGGGGCACTGAAGCTTTCTTT. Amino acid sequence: CASSLRAGGTEAFF.

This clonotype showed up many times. The DNA of the CDR3 is TGTGCCAGCAGCCTAACCGGGACAACCTACAATGAGCAGTTCTTC. The encoded protein is CASSLTGTTYNEQFF. The chain recombines TRBV3-1 with TRBJ2-1, with D perhaps TRBD1 (6 bases). CDR3 length: 15 amino acids. V shed 4 bases and J shed 2 bases, with 12 bases lying between them. CDR1 and CDR2 (germline): LGHDT, YNNKEL (reference sequence).

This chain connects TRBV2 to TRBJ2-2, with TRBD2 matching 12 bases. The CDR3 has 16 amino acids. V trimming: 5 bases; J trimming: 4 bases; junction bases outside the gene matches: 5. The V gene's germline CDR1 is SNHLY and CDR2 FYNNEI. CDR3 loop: CASSSSGGAITGELFF. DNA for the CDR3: TGTGCCAGCAGTTCTAGCGGGGGGGCTATCACCGGGGAGCTGTTTTTT.